This T cell receptor beta chain was captured in a study of shared clonotypes between healthy human individuals. The overall study: Contributing individuals were a couple of females and a few males aged 18 to 49.

Whole-study findings and limits: Unshared clonotypes carried lower generation probabilities than those common to all four donors.

Concerning this clone itself: The target antigen is unknown.

Methods used by the authors: From ImmunoSEQ came sequences covering only the junction and carrying no quality scores, so filtering differed. Here immunoSEQ multiplex PCR was the method, and the copy in TCRdb shows in-frame clones only, minus some. D and trimming come from the DNA, and the V and J calls and clone size come from that table. The top ten hold roughly 1.1% of the sample, which has about 1,500,000 clones, 96% seen once. Division of CD4+ cells produced a CD45RA+ naive subset and a CD45RA-negative memory subset. This CDR3 has 13 residues. Trimming cost V 6 bases and J 6 bases, with 14 bases left between them. CDR1 and CDR2 from the germline V gene are LGHNA and YSLEER.

Sequencing was performed on naive CD4+ T cells sorted from blood. Subset noted: CD45RA+ positively selected. The J gene is TRBJ1-1, the V gene TRBV4-3; no firm D call. The receptor was derived from a young man in good health. The CDR3 protein is CASRRSLGAEAFF. In nucleotides, the CDR3 is TGCGCCAGCAGACGAAGCCTCGGCGCTGAAGCTTTCTTT.